These T cell receptor beta chains were read from a single sample in a study of CD8 T cells in Susac syndrome. Each CDR3 protein is one row after TCRdb ran MiXCR on the immunoSEQ multiplex PCR reads. The sample has 120,000 or so distinct CDR3 sequences, around 94% seen once. Sequencing was performed on CD4+ T cells from PBMCs. Receptors were obtained from a human donor with multiple sclerosis. The conserved cysteine and the conserved F or W are not part of the CDR3 here. The order of the fields is J gene, D gene, V gene, CDR3 protein. D genes are given only for firm matches.

>TRBJ2-7|-|TRBV6-5
ASSYSYSVGYEQY
>TRBJ1-1|TRBD1|TRBV12-3/TRBV12-4
ASIPGQGLNTEAF
>TRBJ2-7|-|TRBV28
ATRGQYEQY
>TRBJ2-1|TRBD2|TRBV3-1
ASSQDSAGTSNEQF
>TRBJ2-5|-|TRBV11-2
ASSSRNQETQY
>TRBJ2-7|-|TRBV20-1
SADGTLIKEQY
>TRBJ2-3|-|TRBV7-9
ASSVSGLSTDTQY
>TRBJ2-7|-|TRBV5-1
ASSERQVGEQY
>TRBJ2-7|-|TRBV5-1
ASSDLGLQY
>TRBJ2-6|-|TRBV7-2
ASSRNVGGSGANVLT
>TRBJ1-2|TRBD1|TRBV3-1
ASSPHPGQESGYGYT
>TRBJ2-7|-|TRBV28
ASSFRDYEQY
>TRBJ2-3|TRBD1|TRBV3-1
ASRQGYTQY
>TRBJ2-2|TRBD2|TRBV6-2/TRBV6-3
ASSYLKGLAGATGELF
>TRBJ1-1|-|TRBV7-9
ASSLSRMNTEAF
>TRBJ2-3|-|TRBV6-5
ASSYHNTQY
>TRBJ2-2|-|TRBV24-1
ATSDPMSSTGELF
>TRBJ1-1|TRBD1|TRBV6-2/TRBV6-3
ASSYPRTGAITEAF
>TRBJ2-7|TRBD2|TRBV12-3/TRBV12-4
ATTTSGISYEQY
>TRBJ2-7|-|TRBV6-5
ASSSPGMGTYEQY
>TRBJ1-1|TRBD1|TRBV6-6
ASSSSGQGAF
>TRBJ1-1|-|TRBV12-3/TRBV12-4
ASSPEGLRNTEAF
>TRBJ2-2|-|TRBV19
ASSIGDGSWELF
>TRBJ2-1|TRBD2|TRBV9
ASSVGAGKQF
>TRBJ2-7|-|TRBV11-2
ASSVGRSYEQY
>TRBJ1-1|TRBD1|TRBV18
ASSSRTGEDTEAF
>TRBJ1-4|-|TRBV5-1
ASSLFPADEKLF
>TRBJ2-7|-|TRBV28
ASSLGFGLQSSYEQY